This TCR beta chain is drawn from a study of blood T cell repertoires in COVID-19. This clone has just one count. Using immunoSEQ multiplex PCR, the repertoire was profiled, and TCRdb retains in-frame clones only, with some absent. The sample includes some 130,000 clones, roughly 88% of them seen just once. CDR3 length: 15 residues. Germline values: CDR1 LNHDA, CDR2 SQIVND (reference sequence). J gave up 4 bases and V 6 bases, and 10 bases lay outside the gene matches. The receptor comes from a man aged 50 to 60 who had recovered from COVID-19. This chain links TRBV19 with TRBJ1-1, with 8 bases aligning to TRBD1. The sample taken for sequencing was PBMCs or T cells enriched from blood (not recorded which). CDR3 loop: CASSQWDRPATEAFF. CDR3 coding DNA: TGTGCCAGTAGCCAATGGGACAGGCCCGCCACTGAAGCTTTCTTT.